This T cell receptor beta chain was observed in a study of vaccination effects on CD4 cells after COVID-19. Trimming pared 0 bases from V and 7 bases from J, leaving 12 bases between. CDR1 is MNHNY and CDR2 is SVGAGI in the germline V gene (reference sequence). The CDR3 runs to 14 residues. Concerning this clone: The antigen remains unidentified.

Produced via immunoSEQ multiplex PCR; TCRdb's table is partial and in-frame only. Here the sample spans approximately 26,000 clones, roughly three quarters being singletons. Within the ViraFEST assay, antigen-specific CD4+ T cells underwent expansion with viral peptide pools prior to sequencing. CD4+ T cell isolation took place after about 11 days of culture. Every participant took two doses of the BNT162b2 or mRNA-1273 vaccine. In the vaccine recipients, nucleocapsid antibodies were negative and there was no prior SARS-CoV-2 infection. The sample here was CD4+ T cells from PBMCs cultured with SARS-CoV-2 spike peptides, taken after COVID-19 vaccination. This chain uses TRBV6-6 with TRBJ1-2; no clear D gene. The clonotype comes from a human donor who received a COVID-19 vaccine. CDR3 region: CASSYSSSDRGYTF. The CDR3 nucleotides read TGTGCCAGCAGTTACTCGAGTTCTGATCGTGGCTACACCTTC.